A selection of T cell receptor beta chains follows, all from one sample in a study of shared clonotypes between healthy human individuals. Assay: immunoSEQ multiplex PCR; the TCRdb copy retains only in-frame clones and omits some. The sample lists over a million clones; about 80% were seen once. Sequenced material: memory CD4+ T cells from PBMCs. All receptors come from a man in his late teens or twenties in good health. Some clones in this sample may be carry-over from other donors' samples. Both conserved end residues are part of each CDR3. The D gene is left open where the match is weak. The size entry is marked missing in some rows and otherwise reads once, few, many or a size class.

j_call v_call clone_size d_call cdr3_aa cdr3_nt
TRBJ2-1 TRBV27 . . CASSYYNEQFF TGTGCCAGCAGTTACTACAATGAGCAGTTCTTC
TRBJ1-1 TRBV5-1 . TRBD1 CASSFGTGNTEAFF TGCGCCAGCAGCTTTGGGACAGGGAACACTGAAGCTTTCTTT
TRBJ1-1 TRBV18 . TRBD1 CASSPDRGTEAFF TGTGCCAGCTCACCCGACAGGGGGACTGAAGCTTTCTTT
TRBJ2-5 TRBV4-2 . . CASSQGSGSGQETQYF TGTGCCAGCAGCCAAGGGTCCGGTTCGGGCCAAGAGACCCAGTACTTC
TRBJ2-1 TRBV7-9 . TRBD1 CASSTRHRGLNNEQFF TGTGCCAGCAGCACTAGACACAGGGGGCTCAACAATGAGCAGTTCTTC
TRBJ2-7 TRBV7-3 . TRBD2 CASSLKREGRYEQYF TGTGCCAGCAGCTTAAAGCGGGAGGGCCGGTACGAGCAGTACTTC
TRBJ2-1 TRBV7-9 . . CASRGTGIYNEQFF TGTGCCAGCAGAGGGACTGGCATATACAATGAGCAGTTCTTC
TRBJ2-5 TRBV7-9 . . CASSLAFQAWFQETQYF TGTGCCAGCAGCTTAGCATTTCAGGCCTGGTTTCAAGAGACCCAGTACTTC
TRBJ2-5 TRBV6-6 . . CASSRTEGETQYF TGTGCCAGCAGTCGGACCGAGGGGGAGACCCAGTACTTC
TRBJ2-3 TRBV29-1 . . CSVEDWRGTDTQYF TGCAGCGTTGAAGACTGGCGCGGCACAGATACGCAGTATTTT
TRBJ2-2 TRBV5-1 . . CASSDLRVGRGELFF TGCGCCAGCAGCGACCTTAGGGTCGGTCGTGGGGAGCTGTTTTTT
TRBJ2-1 TRBV7-9 once TRBD1 CASSQTGTLGEQFF TGTGCCAGCAGCCAGACAGGGACCCTCGGGGAGCAGTTCTTC
TRBJ2-1 TRBV6-5 few . CASSPQTLSYNEQFF TGTGCCAGCAGTCCTCAGACACTTTCCTACAATGAGCAGTTCTTC
TRBJ2-7 TRBV2 once . CASSAGTSSSYEQYF TGTGCCAGCAGTGCCGGGACGTCGAGCTCCTACGAGCAGTACTTC
TRBJ2-5 TRBV4-3 many . CASSQGWAGETQYF TGCGCCAGCAGCCAGGGTTGGGCGGGAGAGACCCAGTACTTC
TRBJ2-7 TRBV2 . TRBD1 CASSERTGGWDEQYF TGTGCCAGCAGTGAACGGACAGGGGGCTGGGACGAGCAGTACTTC
TRBJ2-7 TRBV18 . . CASSPLGDGSYEQYF TGTGCCAGCTCACCACTCGGGGACGGCTCCTACGAGCAGTACTTC
TRBJ2-7 TRBV2 few . CASSGGVSYEQYF TGTGCCAGCAGTGGGGGCGTCTCCTACGAGCAGTACTTC
TRBJ1-1 TRBV7-9 many TRBD1 CASSSRQGAGAFF TGTGCCAGCAGCTCGCGACAGGGGGCAGGAGCTTTCTTT
TRBJ1-1 TRBV7-6 once TRBD1 CASRDRAGTEAFF TGTGCCAGCAGAGACAGGGCTGGCACTGAAGCTTTCTTT
TRBJ1-5 TRBV6-6 . TRBD1 CASGGQGGPPQHF TGTGCCAGCGGAGGACAGGGCGGGCCGCCCCAGCATTTT
TRBJ2-2 TRBV11-3 once . CASSLDDGGTGELFF TGTGCCAGCAGCTTAGATGACGGAGGCACCGGGGAGCTGTTTTTT
TRBJ2-1 TRBV9 few . CASSVGGDEQFF TGTGCCAGCAGCGTAGGGGGGGATGAGCAGTTCTTC
TRBJ2-5 TRBV4-3 . TRBD2 CASSQDISGLAGLSQETQYF TGCGCCAGCAGCCAAGATATCAGCGGACTAGCGGGACTTTCGCAAGAGACCCAGTACTTC
TRBJ1-2 TRBV28 . TRBD1 CATMGQGGPNYGYTF TGTGCCACCATGGGACAGGGGGGGCCTAACTATGGCTACACCTTC
TRBJ2-7 TRBV20-1 few . CSALQGYEQYF TGCAGTGCTCTACAGGGATACGAGCAGTACTTC
TRBJ2-5 TRBV12-5 . . CASGLFGKETQYF TGTGCTAGTGGTTTGTTTGGGAAAGAGACCCAGTACTTC
TRBJ2-5 TRBV13 once TRBD1 CASSPRDRDQETQYF TGTGCCAGCAGCCCCCGGGACAGGGACCAAGAGACCCAGTACTTC
TRBJ2-1 TRBV5-1 . TRBD2 CAGSLTSSGRTNEQFF TGCGCCGGCAGCTTGACATCTAGCGGCCGAACCAATGAGCAGTTCTTC
TRBJ2-3 TRBV5-1 . TRBD2 CASSLVLAATDTQYF TGCGCCAGCAGCTTGGTGCTAGCGGCCACAGATACGCAGTATTTT
TRBJ2-1 TRBV6-6 . TRBD2 CASSRFAGANEQFF TGTGCCAGCAGCCGGTTTGCGGGAGCGAATGAGCAGTTCTTC
TRBJ1-2 TRBV6-6 once TRBD1 CASSYRQGEEDYGYTF TGTGCCAGCAGTTACCGACAGGGGGAGGAGGACTATGGCTACACCTTC
TRBJ2-7 TRBV4-1 . TRBD1 CASSQDQGQGGYEQYF TGCGCCAGCAGCCAAGATCAAGGACAGGGGGGCTACGAGCAGTACTTC
TRBJ1-5 TRBV18 . TRBD1 CASSLDRGRRGYSNQPQHF TGTGCCAGCTCCCTGGACAGGGGGCGCAGGGGGTATAGCAATCAGCCCCAGCATTTT
TRBJ1-5 TRBV28 . . CASSLGHHSNQPQHF TGTGCCAGCAGTTTGGGACACCATAGCAATCAGCCCCAGCATTTT
TRBJ1-3 TRBV11-1 . . CASSYGTASGNTIYF TGTGCCAGCAGTTACGGGACGGCCTCTGGAAACACCATATATTTT
TRBJ2-2 TRBV7-9 . . CASSLAVNTGELFF TGTGCCAGCAGCTTAGCGGTGAACACCGGGGAGCTGTTTTTT
TRBJ1-5 TRBV6-1 . . CASSESYNQPQHF TGTGCCAGCAGTGAATCTTACAATCAGCCCCAGCATTTT
TRBJ2-6 TRBV30 . . CGWGTGANVLTF TGTGGGTGGGGGACTGGGGCCAACGTCCTGACTTTC